These 16 T cell receptor beta chains were all obtained from the same sample, sequenced in a study of post-analysis software for immune sequencing data. Prepared TCR beta cDNA libraries contained unique molecular identifiers. One entry per CDR3 protein, called by TCRdb with MiXCR from the PCR reads. The table shows a few hundred thousand distinct CDR3 sequences, with approximately 39% occurring only once. General study points: TRBV segments more frequent in patients than in controls numbered five and included TRBV5-6, TRBV5-1 and TRBV20-1.

No antigen has been assigned to these receptors. Sequencing was performed on blood. Receptors were obtained from a girl aged 2 to 10 with multiple sclerosis.

This clonotype was seen a handful of times. The chain joins TRBV6-1 to TRBJ2-5; a weak D match, TRBD2 (5 bases). Per the germline V gene, CDR1 is MNHNS and CDR2 is SASEGT. The CDR3 totals 16 residues. With 7 bases removed from V and 0 bases from J, the gap between germline ends came to 18 bases. Here the CDR3 DNA reads TGTGCCAGCATGGAGGACCTCCCCCAGTACCAAGAGACCCAGTACTTC. Protein product: CASMEDLPQYQETQYF.

Here the CDR3 DNA reads TGCGCCAGCAGCTTGGCTCCAGGCACCTACGAGCAGTACTTC. It codes for CASSLAPGTYEQYF. The V and J genes are TRBV5-1 and TRBJ2-7; D ambiguous. The CDR3 extends over 14 amino acids. Trimming removed 0 bases from V and 2 bases from J, with 9 bases in between. Per germline, CDR1 SGHRS and CDR2 YFSETQ.

Details on this clonotype: Sequence at one end of the junction differs from germline and may be a read error. This chain uses TRBV5-1 with TRBJ2-7, with a possible D match to TRBD2 (5 bases). The CDR3 sequence is 15 residues long. Germline CDR1 is SGHRS and CDR2 is YFSETQ. The CDR3 sequence is CASSLESGISYEQYF. The CDR3, as DNA: TGCGCCAGCAGTTTGGAAAGCGGTATCTCCTACGAGCAGTACTTC.

This clonotype was seen only a few times. V and J are TRBV28 and TRBJ1-1; D remains ambiguous. Trimming cost V 7 bases and J 5 bases, with 20 bases left between them. Per germline, CDR1 MDHEN and CDR2 SYDVKM. The CDR3 has 15 amino acids. CDR3 coding DNA: TGTGCCAGCAATGCAGCGAGGGAAGGTTGGACTGAAGCTTTCTTT. Amino acid sequence: CASNAAREGWTEAFF.

The genes are TRBV6-6 and TRBJ1-2; no clear D gene. The germline V gene has CDR1 MNHNY and CDR2 SVGAGI (reference sequence). Trimming left V 6 bases short and J 1 base short, with 9 bases between. The CDR3 is made up of 13 amino acids. The CDR3 loop reads CASSPTYNYGYTF. The CDR3 region has the DNA TGTGCCAGCAGCCCGACATATAACTATGGCTACACCTTC.

V gene TRBV7-2 combines with J gene TRBJ1-6; perhaps TRBD1 as D (6 bases). The CDR3 runs 15 residues. CDR1 SGHTA and CDR2 FQGNSA come from the germline V gene. V was trimmed by 5 bases and J by 6 bases, leaving 14 bases between them. This chain's CDR3 is CASSTRQETNSPLHF. Written as DNA, the CDR3 is TGTGCCAGCAGCACGCGACAGGAAACTAATTCACCCCTCCACTTT.

The genes are TRBV12-3 or TRBV12-4 and TRBJ1-4, with TRBD1 matching over 9 bases. V shed 6 bases, J shed 8 bases, and the junction held 13 bases outside the gene matches. This CDR3 has 16 residues. The CDR3 DNA is TGTGCCAGCAGCCCTATGGACAGGGGCAGAGGGGAAAAACTGTTTTTT. Translation: CASSPMDRGRGEKLFF.

The sample holds a few counts of this clonotype. This sequence joins TRBV12-3 or TRBV12-4 and TRBJ2-6, with D unresolved. V shed 6 bases and J shed 1 base, with 10 bases lying between them. This CDR3 has 15 residues. The CDR3 DNA sequence: TGTGCCAGCAGAAAAGGCTTATCTGGGGCCAACGTCCTGACTTTC. Residues: CASRKGLSGANVLTF.

J is TRBJ2-2 and V is TRBV7-3; D is undetermined. The V end lost 0 bases, the J end lost 6 bases, and 5 bases lay between the germline ends. This CDR3 region has 13 residues. Germline V gene sequence: CDR1 SGHTA, CDR2 FQGTGA. CDR3 in amino acids: CASSLTVPGELFF. CDR3 in DNA: TGTGCCAGCAGCTTAACGGTACCCGGGGAGCTGTTTTTT.

This clonotype was picked up a small number of times. V usage is TRBV12-3 or TRBV12-4 and J usage is TRBJ2-7; D is possibly TRBD2 (6 bases). V lost 6 bases and J 7 bases, leaving 19 bases between the germline ends. The CDR3 sequence is 14 residues long. CDR3 loop: CASSKPGPSGEQYF. The CDR3 coding sequence is TGTGCCAGCAGCAAACCGGGCCCCAGCGGGGAGCAGTACTTC.

This chain joins TRBV12-3 or TRBV12-4 and TRBJ1-1, with a weak D call TRBD1 (5 bases). Trimming took 6 bases from V and 3 from J, leaving 11 bases between them. CDR3 length: 13 amino acids. CDR3 region: CASSHRGDTEAFF. CDR3 sequence (DNA): TGTGCCAGCAGCCACCGGGGGGACACTGAAGCTTTCTTT.

This clonotype was observed a handful of times. This chain links TRBV4-1 with TRBJ2-6; D is undetermined. Germline CDR1 and CDR2: MGHRA and YSYEKL. The CDR3 loop spans 13 amino acids. Trimming took 4 bases from V and 4 from J, leaving 5 bases between them. DNA of the CDR3: TGCGCCAGCAGCCTACAGGGGGCCAACGTCCTGACTTTC. This codes for CASSLQGANVLTF.

The chain is built from TRBV12-3 or TRBV12-4 and TRBJ1-2; maybe TRBD1 (5 bases). V was pared by 2 bases and J by 6 bases, with 10 bases between. The CDR3 contains 13 residues. Here the CDR3 DNA reads TGTGCCAGCAGTTTAAGGCAGGGAAATGGCTACACCTTC. The encoded protein is CASSLRQGNGYTF.

This clonotype was recorded a few times. The V and J genes are TRBV6-1 and TRBJ2-1, with D possibly being TRBD1 or TRBD2 (5 bases each). V lost 4 bases and J 1 base, leaving 11 bases between the germline ends. This CDR3 region has 15 residues. Looked up from germline, CDR1 is MNHNS and CDR2 is SASEGT. The CDR3, as DNA: TGTGCCAGCAGTGCCGGGACGGGGTCCTACAATGAGCAGTTCTTC. The encoded protein is CASSAGTGSYNEQFF.

The chain links TRBV9 to TRBJ1-6, with D possibly TRBD1 on 6 matching bases. The CDR3 has 14 amino acids. The germline V gene encodes CDR1 SGDLS and CDR2 YYNGEE. The V and J ends lost 6 bases and 13 bases respectively, with 20 bases between them. The CDR3 nucleotides are TGTGCCAGCAACCCCGGCGGGACAATGGTGCCCCTCCACTTT. Amino acid sequence: CASNPGGTMVPLHF.

This clonotype showed up just a few times. This rearrangement joins TRBV28 to TRBJ1-1; 9 nucleotides match TRBD1. CDR1 is MDHEN and CDR2 is SYDVKM in the germline V gene. The CDR3 consists of 17 residues. Unmatched junction bases numbered 20, after V lost 10 bases and J lost 5 bases. CDR3: CATRDRVHTFTWTEAFF. The CDR3 nucleotides read TGTGCCACCAGGGACAGGGTACATACATTTACGTGGACTGAAGCTTTCTTT.